These 21 T cell receptor beta chains share one sample of origin, sequenced in a study of control samples from healthy donors and cancer patients. The method was immunoSEQ multiplex PCR; TCRdb's version includes in-frame clones alone and lacks a portion of them. The table includes some 95,000 clones, more than 90% detected once. Sequenced sample: blood. These receptors came from a human donor in good health. The donor label of this sample is uncertain.

The chain employs TRBV19 and TRBJ2-1; D tentatively reads TRBD1 or TRBD2 (6 bases each). Trimming shortened V by 2 bases and J by 4 bases, and 12 bases separated the two germline ends. Germline V gene lookup returns CDR1 LNHDA and CDR2 SQIVND (reference sequence). The CDR3 totals 15 residues. CDR3 residues: CASSIRGGTYNEQFF. CDR3 sequence (DNA): TGTGCCAGTAGTATAAGAGGGGGGACATACAATGAGCAGTTCTTC.

V is TRBV9 and J is TRBJ1-3; D gene ambiguous. This CDR3 comprises 15 residues. V was clipped by 3 bases and J by 0 bases, with 10 bases between them. The germline V gene encodes CDR1 SGDLS and CDR2 YYNGEE. The CDR3 sequence: CASSATPGSGNTIYF. The CDR3 DNA reads as TGTGCCAGCAGCGCGACCCCCGGCTCTGGAAACACCATATATTTT.

This clone has only one observation. J is TRBJ1-3 and V is TRBV15, with a tentative D call TRBD1 (5 bases). The CDR3 spans 15 residues. Trimming removed 0 bases from V and 5 bases from J, with 11 bases in between. Germline-derived CDR1 and CDR2 are LNHNV and YYDKDF (reference sequence). The CDR3 bases are TGTGCCACCAGCAGAGAGTTTCAGGGCCGAAACACCATATATTTT. Its protein is CATSREFQGRNTIYF.

This chain joins TRBV2 and TRBJ2-3; D unclear. CDR1 is SNHLY, CDR2 FYNNEI, per germline. The CDR3 covers 13 residues. V shed 5 bases and J shed 7 bases, with 13 bases lying between them. The DNA for the CDR3 is TGTGCCAGCAGTCCACGGCAGCTTAATACGCAGTATTTT. Translated, it gives CASSPRQLNTQYF.

The CDR3 nucleotides read TGTGCCAGCCGAGGGTCAAGGAGTAACTACGAGCAGTACGTC. Its protein product is CASRGSRSNYEQYV. The V and J genes are TRBV6-5 and TRBJ2-7; TRBD2 is a possible D gene (5 bases). Trimming took off 8 bases at V and 3 bases at J, with 17 bases between the two ends. This CDR3 is 14 amino acids long. Germline V gives CDR1 MNHEY, CDR2 SVGAGI.

V and J are TRBV7-2 and TRBJ1-3; tentatively, D is TRBD1 (5 bases). Per germline, CDR1 SGHTA and CDR2 FQGNSA. The ends were cut back, 1 base at V and 2 bases at J, with 9 bases in the middle. There are 15 residues in the CDR3. CDR3 in amino acids: CASSLDGGTGNTIYF. The CDR3 DNA is TGTGCCAGCAGCTTAGACGGGGGAACTGGAAACACCATATATTTT.

The rearrangement joins TRBV5-1 to TRBJ2-1; TRBD2 aligns across 10 bases. This CDR3 region has 16 residues. With V trimmed by 3 bases and J by 7 bases, 10 bases remained unmatched. The germline V gene has CDR1 SGHRS and CDR2 YFSETQ. The CDR3 reads CASSSQVAGGLNEQFF. Written as DNA, the CDR3 is TGCGCCAGCAGCTCCCAGGTAGCGGGGGGTCTAAATGAGCAGTTCTTC.

The chain employs TRBV29-1 and TRBJ2-7; 8 positions agree with TRBD1. This CDR3 is 11 amino acids long. Per the germline V gene, CDR1 is SQVTM and CDR2 is ANQGSEA. The CDR3 coding sequence is TGCAGTGGGGGGACAGGCTACGAGCAGTACTTC. Amino acid sequence: CSGGTGYEQYF.

This chain joins TRBV6-5 and TRBJ2-3; D ambiguous. V dropped 2 bases and J dropped 1 base, with 10 bases sitting between them. The CDR3 loop spans 15 amino acids. In germline, CDR1 is MNHEY, CDR2 SVGAGI. Here the CDR3 reads CASSYRQARTDTQYF. The CDR3 DNA follows: TGTGCCAGCAGTTACAGGCAAGCCCGCACAGATACGCAGTATTTT.

The rearrangement uses TRBV6-4 and TRBJ1-1; D might be TRBD1 (6 bases). Between the trimmed V and J ends, which lost 2 bases and 5 bases, there was a span of 12 bases. The CDR3 totals 14 residues. CDR1 and CDR2 from the germline V gene are MRHNA and SNTAGT. The CDR3 region is CASSDTDRGTEAFF. The CDR3 nucleotides read TGTGCCAGCAGTGACACGGACAGAGGGACTGAAGCTTTCTTT.

The gene calls are TRBV30 and TRBJ1-2; TRBD1 agrees at 9 bases. V was clipped by 0 bases and J by 5 bases; unmatched bases: 4. Germline loops: CDR1 GTSNPN, CDR2 SVGIG (reference sequence). The CDR3 sequence is 14 residues long. The CDR3 nucleotides are TGTGCCTGGAGTGTCCCACAGGGGGCATATGGCTACACCTTC. Encoded protein: CAWSVPQGAYGYTF.

The gene calls are TRBV6-2 or TRBV6-3 and TRBJ1-1; D remains unclear. The CDR3 is 15 amino acids. CDR1 and CDR2 from the germline V gene are MNHEY and SVGEGT. The V gene lost 0 bases and the J gene lost 8 bases, with 16 bases spanning the gap. CDR3 region: CASSYSNYLTREAFF. The CDR3 DNA sequence: TGTGCCAGCAGTTACTCGAATTATTTGACCCGAGAAGCTTTCTTT.

The genes are TRBV4-2 and TRBJ1-6; TRBD1 matches at 9 bases. With V trimmed by 0 bases and J by 10 bases, 7 bases remained unmatched. CDR1 and CDR2 from the germline V gene are LGHNA and YNFKEQ. This CDR3 spans 16 amino acids. The CDR3, as DNA: TGTGCCAGCAGCCAAGAGGGGGACAGGGTTAACTCACCCCTCCACTTT. The encoded protein is CASSQEGDRVNSPLHF.

The chain carries TRBV19 and TRBJ1-5; a possible D gene is TRBD1 (6 bases). This CDR3 contains 15 residues. Germline loops: CDR1 LNHDA, CDR2 SQIVND (reference sequence). Trimming removed 5 bases at V and 2 bases at J, with 13 bases between. The CDR3 is CASSPQGTGNQPQHF. CDR3 bases: TGTGCCAGTAGTCCCCAGGGGACTGGCAATCAGCCCCAGCATTTT.

This chain joins TRBV11-2 and TRBJ1-6; TRBD1 agrees at 10 bases. The germline gives CDR1 SGHAT, CDR2 FQNNGV. V lost 5 bases, J lost 0 bases, and 4 bases stayed unmatched. This CDR3 contains 17 residues. Here the CDR3 DNA reads TGTGCCAGCAGCGGGACAGGGGTGAGCTCCTATAATTCACCCCTCCACTTT. Translated, it gives CASSGTGVSSYNSPLHF.

The V gene is TRBV14, the J gene TRBJ1-1; D remains unclear. The germline V gene encodes CDR1 SGHDN and CDR2 FVKESK. Trimming shortened V by 2 bases and J by 4 bases, and 17 bases separated the two germline ends. The CDR3 is made up of 16 amino acids. DNA for the CDR3: TGTGCCAGCAGCCAAAGGGAGGGTACGATCAGCACTGAAGCTTTCTTT. Amino acid sequence: CASSQREGTISTEAFF.

The chain recombines TRBV6-5 with TRBJ1-1; a possible D gene is TRBD1 (5 bases). This CDR3 is built from 15 residues. Trimming stripped 6 bases from V and 1 base from J, with 15 bases between. CDR1 and CDR2 (germline): MNHEY, SVGAGI. The CDR3 sequence is CASSTKTDRNTEAFF. CDR3 in DNA: TGTGCCAGCAGCACCAAGACAGATAGGAACACTGAAGCTTTCTTT.

V usage is TRBV30 and J usage is TRBJ1-2; no clear D. CDR1 GTSNPN and CDR2 SVGIG come from the germline V gene (reference sequence). This CDR3 has 14 amino acids. V was clipped by 2 bases and J by 2 bases, with 12 bases between them. The CDR3 loop reads CAWSPRATNYGYTF. In DNA form, the CDR3 reads TGTGCCTGGAGTCCCCGGGCGACGAACTATGGCTACACCTTC.

The rearrangement links TRBV5-4 to TRBJ2-2, with D possibly matching TRBD2 (5 bases). Trimming cost V 2 bases and J 6 bases, with 11 bases left between them. CDR1 and CDR2 (germline): SGHNT, YYREEE (reference sequence). This CDR3 is built from 14 residues. This CDR3 reads CASSLSGIPGELFF. CDR3 bases: TGTGCCAGCAGCTTATCCGGGATCCCCGGGGAGCTGTTTTTT.

The chain carries TRBV7-6 and TRBJ2-7, with D maybe TRBD2 (6 bases). V shed 5 bases and J shed 7 bases, with 18 bases lying between them. The CDR3 has 14 amino acids. Germline V gene sequence: CDR1 SGHVS, CDR2 FNYEAQ. The CDR3 loop is CASSPGLGLKEQYF. The CDR3 DNA follows: TGTGCCAGCAGCCCTGGACTGGGACTTAAGGAGCAGTACTTC.

The chain recombines TRBV19 with TRBJ2-1; 8 bases agree with TRBD1. Per germline, CDR1 LNHDA and CDR2 SQIVND (reference sequence). V shed 5 bases and J 4 bases; nucleotides not matched to a gene: 7. This CDR3 is 15 amino acids long. The CDR3 region has the DNA TGTGCCAGTAGTCACGGACAGGGACCTTACAATGAGCAGTTCTTC. Protein sequence: CASSHGQGPYNEQFF.